The 9 T cell receptor beta chains below were found in one sample sequenced in a study of quantifying T cell responses using KT2 cells. The wider study: cDNA was made from DNase-treated RNA using alpha and beta constant primers.

A single-stranded UMI oligo with SP2 sequence was ligated to cDNA 3' ends. The first PCR ran roughly 4 cycles with an equimolar RC1.1 and RC1.2 beta primer mix. Using its own MiXCR run on the UMI-ligation and nested PCR reads, TCRdb lists one record per CDR3 protein. The table includes more than 55,000 distinct CDR3 sequences, more than 9% detected once. The sample taken for sequencing was PBMCs spiked with cells of the T cell clone KT2. The receptors derive from a human donor.

This clonotype came up a few times. The chain has TRBV5-4 and TRBJ2-3, with 9 bases identical to TRBD2. This CDR3 comprises 17 residues. Germline lookup yields CDR1 SGHNT and CDR2 YYREEE (reference sequence). V was clipped by 0 bases and J by 4 bases; unmatched bases: 9. The chain's CDR3 is CASSLVYLAGHPDTQYF. CDR3 in DNA: TGTGCCAGCAGCTTGGTCTACCTAGCGGGGCACCCAGATACGCAGTATTTT.

The chain combines TRBV7-9 with TRBJ1-2; tentatively, D is TRBD1 (5 bases). The CDR3 covers 15 residues. CDR1 is SEHNR, CDR2 FQNEAQ, per germline (reference sequence). The ends were cut back, 3 bases at V and 5 bases at J, with 16 bases in the middle. CDR3 amino acids: CASSFGDGRGYGYTF. CDR3 nucleotide sequence: TGTGCCAGCAGCTTTGGGGACGGAAGGGGTTATGGCTACACCTTC.

The gene calls are TRBV4-2 and TRBJ2-1; perhaps TRBD1 as D (5 bases). Per the germline V gene, CDR1 is LGHNA and CDR2 is YNFKEQ. Trimming took off 4 bases at V and 9 bases at J, with 10 bases between the two ends. This CDR3 contains 12 residues. The CDR3 protein is CASSPIRGEQFF. The CDR3 nucleotides are TGTGCCAGCAGCCCAATTAGGGGTGAGCAGTTCTTC.

Many counts were recorded for this clonotype. This chain connects TRBV6-5 to TRBJ1-1; no firm D call. CDR3 size: 10 residues. Trimming stripped 2 bases from V and 11 bases from J, with 6 bases between. CDR1 MNHEY and CDR2 SVGAGI come from the germline V gene. The CDR3 DNA follows: TGTGCCAGCAGTTACGAGCCGGCTTTCTTT. This encodes CASSYEPAFF.

This clonotype was found a few times. This chain uses TRBV27 with TRBJ2-6; D possibly corresponds to TRBD1 (7 bases). The length of the CDR3 is 14 residues. V lost 8 bases and J lost 4, with 12 bases in between. Per the germline V gene, CDR1 is MNHEY and CDR2 is SMNVEV (reference sequence). CDR3 sequence reads: CASQQGRGANVLTF. The CDR3 bases are TGTGCCAGCCAACAGGGGAGGGGGGCCAACGTCCTGACTTTC.

This clonotype was counted only a few times. The V gene is TRBV6-2 or TRBV6-3, the J gene TRBJ2-3; 7 bases fit TRBD2. V dropped 7 bases and J dropped 0; count of bases not matched to a gene: 4. The CDR3 runs to 14 residues. The germline CDR1 and CDR2 sequences are MNHEY and SVGEGT. CDR3 sequence reads: CASTGSGSTDTQYF. CDR3 bases: TGTGCCAGCACGGGTAGCGGGAGCACAGATACGCAGTATTTT.

The CDR3 protein is CASSHDLWTEAFF. The CDR3 nucleotides are TGCGCCAGCAGCCACGACTTATGGACTGAAGCTTTCTTT. The genes are TRBV5-1 and TRBJ1-1; D remains ambiguous. Trimming took off 4 bases at V and 5 bases at J, with 12 bases between the two ends. This CDR3 comprises 13 residues. Germline-derived CDR1 and CDR2 are SGHRS and YFSETQ.

The chain couples TRBV14 to TRBJ1-6; TRBD1 is a possible D gene (5 bases). V lost 5 bases, J lost 7 bases, and 18 bases lay in between. This CDR3 region has 16 residues. CDR1 is SGHDN, CDR2 FVKESK, per germline. Here the CDR3 DNA reads TGTGCCAGCAGCGGAAGGGTCGCAGGGCCGAATTCACCCCTCCACTTT. Residues: CASSGRVAGPNSPLHF.

The rearrangement uses TRBV12-3 or TRBV12-4 and TRBJ1-5, with D possibly being TRBD1 (6 bases). Trimming removed 7 bases from V and 2 bases from J, with 15 bases in between. The CDR3 sequence is 15 residues long. The CDR3 reads CASTVDRKGNQPQHF. The DNA for the CDR3 is TGTGCCAGCACGGTAGACAGGAAGGGCAATCAGCCCCAGCATTTT.